The rows below give T cell receptor beta chains drawn from one sample of a study of CD8+CD57+ T cells in acquired aplastic anemia. TCRdb reprocessed the reads via MiXCR and lists one record per CDR3 protein. Among about 130,000 distinct CDR3 sequences listed, around two fifths were seen once. The sample was sorted CD4+, CD8+, or CD8+CD57+ T cells (not recorded which) from PBMCs. Every receptor here comes from a human donor in good health, serving as a control. The CDR3 runs from the conserved cysteine through the conserved F or W. The order of the fields is D gene, J gene, clone size, V gene, CDR3 DNA, CDR3 protein. The D gene is left open where the match is weak. Only some rows state a clone size, as once, few, many or a class for expanded clones.

NA	TRBJ1-1	many	TRBV12-3/TRBV12-4	TGTGCCAGCAGTAAGGACACGAGGACTGAAGCTTTCTTT	CASSKDTRTEAFF
TRBD1	TRBJ2-1	NA	TRBV3-1	TGTGCCAGCAGCCTAACAGGGGGGCCTTACAATGAGCAGTTCTTC	CASSLTGGPYNEQFF
TRBD2	TRBJ2-5	NA	TRBV10-3	TGTGCCATCAGTGACGAACTAGCGGGAGGTGAGACCCAGTACTTC	CAISDELAGGETQYF
NA	TRBJ1-1	NA	TRBV4-1	TGCGCCAGCAGCCAGGGACTGGGCCTGAACACTGAAGCTTTCTTT	CASSQGLGLNTEAFF
NA	TRBJ2-2	NA	TRBV5-1	TGCGCCAGCAGCTTGGCGGCTGGGATTGGAGGCGGGGAGCTGTTTTTT	CASSLAAGIGGGELFF
NA	TRBJ1-2	NA	TRBV20-1	TGCAGTGTTCCCGACGAGGGGTCTGGCTATGGCTACACCTTC	CSVPDEGSGYGYTF
NA	TRBJ1-2	many	TRBV7-2	TGTGCCAGCAGCTTAGGTGGATCGGTAGCTGGCTACACCTTC	CASSLGGSVAGYTF
NA	TRBJ2-1	NA	TRBV24-1	TGTGCCACCGGGGGAACCCACAATGAGCAGTTCTTC	CATGGTHNEQFF
NA	TRBJ2-3	many	TRBV2	TGTGCCAGCAGTGAAGAGGCGGGTGCGGATACGCAGTATTTT	CASSEEAGADTQYF
NA	TRBJ2-3	many	TRBV10-3	TGTGCCATCAGTGAGCGGGGGATAGCAGATACGCAGTATTTT	CAISERGIADTQYF
TRBD2	TRBJ2-3	many	TRBV7-2	TGTGCCAGCAGCTTAACGGGAGGGATCACAGATACGCAGTATTTT	CASSLTGGITDTQYF
NA	TRBJ2-3	many	TRBV7-9	TGTGCCAGCAGCTCCCCGGGACGAGCTTCGGATACGCAGTATTTT	CASSSPGRASDTQYF
NA	TRBJ2-3	many	TRBV30	TGTGCCTGGAGTAGGGGGATAGCAGATACGCAGTATTTT	CAWSRGIADTQYF
NA	TRBJ2-2	many	TRBV9	TGTGCCAGCAGCGTAGCGCAGGGAGGTAACACCGGGGAGCTGTTTTTT	CASSVAQGGNTGELFF
NA	TRBJ1-1	NA	TRBV7-9	TGTGCCAGCAGCTTAATGACGATTGAAGCTTTCTTT	CASSLMTIEAFF
NA	TRBJ1-5	many	TRBV6-2/TRBV6-3	TGTGCCAGCAGTTACCCGAGGTCGGACAGTCGAGTGGGTCAGCCCCAGCATTTT	CASSYPRSDSRVGQPQHF
TRBD1	TRBJ1-5	NA	TRBV20-1	TGCAGTGCTAGCCAGGGGGCCCTCAATCAGCCCCAGCATTTT	CSASQGALNQPQHF
NA	TRBJ2-1	many	TRBV6-5	TGTGCCAGCAGTTACGTCGCCGGGACGGGCTCCTACAATGAGCAGTTCTTC	CASSYVAGTGSYNEQFF
TRBD1	TRBJ1-6	few	TRBV2	TGTGCCAGCAGGGATCCGGGACAGAGTAATTCACCCCTCCACTTT	CASRDPGQSNSPLHF
NA	TRBJ1-1	many	TRBV20-1	TGTAGTGCTAGAGGCTCCCGTCAAGGAGGAATGAACACTGAAGCTTTCTTT	CSARGSRQGGMNTEAFF
NA	TRBJ1-3	many	TRBV7-9	TGTGCCAGCAGCTTATCTGCTATGGGGACTGGAAACACCATATATTTT	CASSLSAMGTGNTIYF
NA	TRBJ1-2	few	TRBV2	TGTGCCAGCAGTGCACAGGTCAGTGGCGGTGGCTACACCTTC	CASSAQVSGGGYTF
TRBD1	TRBJ1-6	NA	TRBV19	TGTGCCAGTATTCAACAGGGGGCGAATTCACCCCTCCACTTT	CASIQQGANSPLHF
TRBD1	TRBJ2-7	many	TRBV20-1	TGCAGTGCTCAGGACAGGGGAATCTCCTACGAGCAGTACTTC	CSAQDRGISYEQYF
NA	TRBJ2-5	NA	TRBV24-1	TGTGCCACCAGTGATCACAGGGTTGAGACCCAGTACTTC	CATSDHRVETQYF
NA	TRBJ1-1	many	TRBV29-1	TGCAGCGTTGACTTAGGGAACACTGAAGCTTTCTTT	CSVDLGNTEAFF
NA	TRBJ1-5	many	TRBV15	TGTGCCACCAGCAGAGAACCGACTCAGCCCCAGCATTTT	CATSREPTQPQHF
TRBD2	TRBJ2-5	many	TRBV5-1	TGCGCCAGCAGCTTGACTAGCGGGGGCCAAGAGACCCAGTACTTC	CASSLTSGGQETQYF
TRBD2	TRBJ2-3	few	TRBV24-1	TGTGCCACCAGTGACGTCGGGGGGAGAACAGATACGCAGTATTTT	CATSDVGGRTDTQYF
NA	TRBJ2-7	NA	TRBV2	TGTGCCAGTCGCGGGACGGAAACCTACGAGCAGTACTTC	CASRGTETYEQYF
TRBD2	TRBJ2-7	NA	TRBV19	TGTGCCCGTAGTATATCTGGACTAGCGGTCTCCGAGCAGTACTTC	CARSISGLAVSEQYF
NA	TRBJ2-7	NA	TRBV15	TGTGCCACCAGCAGAGAACCAGGGCGCGAGCAGTACTTC	CATSREPGREQYF
TRBD1	TRBJ1-5	many	TRBV28	TGTGCCAGCACGACAGGGGGCGCGCGCAATCAGCCCCAGCATTTT	CASTTGGARNQPQHF
TRBD1	TRBJ2-3	NA	TRBV11-2	TGTGCCAGCAGACCAACCGGGACAGGAGGGCAAGATACGCAGTATTTT	CASRPTGTGGQDTQYF
NA	TRBJ1-1	few	TRBV18	TGTGCCAGCTCACCCTATACAGGAGTGAACACTGAAGCTTTCTTT	CASSPYTGVNTEAFF
TRBD2	TRBJ2-7	NA	TRBV10-3	TGTGCCATCAGGAGGACTAGCGGGAACTCCTACGAGCAGTACTTC	CAIRRTSGNSYEQYF
NA	TRBJ1-6	NA	TRBV19	TGTGCCAGTGGTACCGGGTCCAATAATTCACCCCTTCACTTT	CASGTGSNNSPLHF
TRBD2	TRBJ2-3	many	TRBV20-1	TGCAGTACCCCTCTTGGACTAGTGAAGCCAGATACGCAGTATTTT	CSTPLGLVKPDTQYF
NA	TRBJ1-6	NA	TRBV19	TGTGCCAGGAGTGTACCGGATTTACAGCTTTCACCCCTCCACTTT	CARSVPDLQLSPLHF
NA	TRBJ2-3	NA	TRBV25-1	TGTGCCAGCAGTGTTGAGGTAACGCAGTATTTT	CASSVEVTQYF
NA	TRBJ1-6	NA	TRBV19	TGTGCCAGTAGCTCCGGGACACTTAATCCACCCCTCCACTTT	CASSSGTLNPPLHF
TRBD1	TRBJ2-7	many	TRBV28	TGTGCCAGCAGCCAGGGACAGGGAGGCATGAGCTTC	CASSQGQGGMSF
TRBD1	TRBJ2-7	NA	TRBV19	TGTGCCAGTAGATTCGGACAGGGGCTGTACGAGCAGTACTTC	CASRFGQGLYEQYF
TRBD1	TRBJ1-2	NA	TRBV19	TGTGCCAGTAGTCCCCGGGGGACAGGGCTTGATGGCTACACCTTC	CASSPRGTGLDGYTF
TRBD1	TRBJ2-4	NA	TRBV6-1	TGTGCCAGTAAGACAGGGGAAAGCATTCAGTACTTC	CASKTGESIQYF
NA	TRBJ1-1	many	TRBV4-2	TGTGCCAGCAGCCAACCGGGCCATAGGTACGACACTGAAGCTTTCTTT	CASSQPGHRYDTEAFF
NA	TRBJ2-3	few	TRBV19	TGTGCCAGTAGTATTCAGGCAGATACGCAGTATTTT	CASSIQADTQYF
TRBD2	TRBJ2-2	many	TRBV5-1	TGCGCCAGTGCTACTAGCGCGAACACCGGGGAGCTGTTTTTT	CASATSANTGELFF
NA	TRBJ1-3	few	TRBV5-5	TGTGCCAGCAGCTTGGGTCCTTCGGCTGGAAACACCATATATTTT	CASSLGPSAGNTIYF
TRBD1	TRBJ2-7	many	TRBV10-2	TGCGCCAGCAACGCCGGGACAGGGGTCTCCTACGAGCAGTACTTC	CASNAGTGVSYEQYF
NA	TRBJ1-5	NA	TRBV15	TGTGCCACCAGCAGTGATAGGCAGCCCCAGCATTTT	CATSSDRQPQHF
TRBD1	TRBJ1-5	many	TRBV27	TGTGCCAGCAGTTCCAGGGGGAGCAATCAGCCCCAGCATTTT	CASSSRGSNQPQHF
TRBD2	TRBJ2-7	many	TRBV2	TGTGCCAGCAGCCTACTAGCGGGGTGGTCCTACGAGCAGTACTTC	CASSLLAGWSYEQYF